The present T cell receptor beta chain was sequenced within a study of cytomegalovirus exposure and HLA in healthy donors (dated by TCRdb to about 2017). About the study as a whole: The roughly 670 repertoires of the first cohort and the 120 or so validation repertoires were produced on the same platform, according to a later analysis. The study aimed to test whether signatures of past pathogen exposure could be identified by cataloging public T cell receptors. Along with the approximately 700-subject first cohort, a separate validation cohort of some 130 different subjects was used. To predict cytomegalovirus infection status, the study combined high-throughput TCR immunosequencing, statistical association of individual TCRs with disease status, and machine learning.

The method was the immunoSEQ multiplex PCR assay. The authors processed their data as follows. A statistical classification framework was built for diagnosing cytomegalovirus status from the catalog of TCR beta chain sequences. TCRdb stores this immuneACCESS table with in-frame sequences only. Part of the clones is absent; in the studies checked, under half of the shortfall reflects unresolved V genes, and no reason is known for the rest. The DNA gave D and trimming, while V, J and clone size come from that table. The sample table lists approximately 160,000 clones, about 90% of them with a count of one. The ten most abundant clones make up around 3.1% of the sample. As regards this clone: The antigen this receptor binds is unknown. No base qualities exist here, and no much larger clone lies one base off it.

Beyond this particular receptor, the publication reports: The classifier was reported to diagnose cytomegalovirus status with high specificity and sensitivity in both the original cohort and the validation cohort. The study listed around 160 TCR beta chains as associated with cytomegalovirus. In vitro tests confirmed that a few of the cytomegalovirus-associated TCR beta chains recognize cytomegalovirus antigens. According to the authors, the approach could potentially be generalized to other disease states and immunological phenotypes. Subsequent analysis determined that TCRs grouped into clusters in the first cohort also showed a tendency toward co-occurrence across the 90 to 150 validation repertoires, and approximately 93% of cluster scores exceeded 0. Most TCR sequences were seen in very few donors, while some public TCRs were found in many individuals. A later analysis had no HLA typing for the validation cohort, so co-occurrence there was scored across all 110 or so repertoires.

Donors formed part of the validation cohort, which comprised 120 subjects and was distinct from the first cohort of under 850 subjects. The germline V gene (reference sequence) provides CDR1 SEHNR and CDR2 FQNEAQ. The CDR3 runs 13 residues from the cysteine to the phenylalanine. Kept here is only the CDR3 DNA, which spans 39 bases and is read in frame from base 1. Between the V and J ends, shortened by 8 bases and 5 bases respectively, the junction contains 12 bases. The clonotype originates from a woman aged 18-29 years in good health and CMV-seropositive. The sample taken for sequencing was PBMCs. The rearranged segments are TRBV7-9 and TRBJ1-4, with TRBD1 tentatively as D gene (5 bases match). The CDR3 sequence is CASSGDGNEKLFF. The bases read TGTGCCAGCTCGGGGGATGGGAATGAAAAACTGTTTTTT.